What follows are 2 T cell receptor beta chains derived from one specimen sequenced in a study of neurological immune-mediated disorders. TCRdb reprocessed the 5' RACE reads with MiXCR, giving one entry per CDR3 protein. In the table there are roughly 100,000 distinct CDR3 sequences, 3% to 4% of which are singletons. Sequenced: PBMCs. Every receptor here comes from a woman in her fifties or sixties with multiple sclerosis.

The sample holds many counts of this clonotype. The V and J genes are TRBV6-6 and TRBJ1-5; 10 nucleotides agree with TRBD1. With 6 bases clipped from V and 5 bases from J, the junction kept 4 bases outside the gene matches. CDR3 length equals 14 residues. Germline V gene sequence: CDR1 MNHNY, CDR2 SVGAGI (reference sequence). The CDR3 bases are TGTGCCAGCAGAACCGGGACAGGGGATCAGCCCCAGCATTTT. Its translation: CASRTGTGDQPQHF.

This clonotype was counted at least ten times. The chain couples TRBV5-6 to TRBJ2-1; 7 bases map to TRBD2. The ends lost 4 bases at V and 7 bases at J; junction bases unmatched: 2. CDR1 and CDR2 from the germline V gene are SGHDT and YYEEEE. CDR3 length: 12 residues. CDR3 sequence: CASSRGVNEQFF. CDR3 nucleotides: TGTGCCAGCAGCCGGGGGGTGAATGAGCAGTTCTTC.